Included here is one T cell receptor beta chain sequence, with context. Its cognate antigen is unknown. The sample belongs to a study of T cell responses to AZD1222 COVID-19 vaccine. Per the germline V gene, CDR1 is SGHTA and CDR2 is FQGTGA. The CDR3 runs 17 residues. Trimming stripped 3 bases from V and 5 bases from J, with 20 bases between. The repertoire was sequenced with immunoSEQ multiplex PCR; TCRdb's copy has only in-frame clones and lacks some. The table has more than 150,000 clones, 85% to 95% seen once. Findings of the study overall: A mostly white British donor set with more females was recruited, and clonal diversity was possibly underestimated. At baseline, just a handful of AZD1222 recipients tested seropositive.

The material was peripheral blood, obtained 28 days after the second AZD1222 dose. V is TRBV7-3 and J is TRBJ2-1; possibly TRBD1 or TRBD2 for D (6 bases each). The sequence was collected from an adult who received the AZD1222 COVID-19 vaccine. The CDR3 sequence: CASSLRTSSGGHNEQFF. In DNA, the CDR3 is TGTGCCAGCAGCTTGAGAACCTCCTCTGGGGGGCACAATGAGCAGTTCTTC. The full variable domain, completed using reference TRBV7-3 and TRBJ2-1, is GAGVSQTPSNKVTEKGKYVELRCDPISGHTALYWYRQSLGQGPEFLIYFQGTGAADDSGLPNDRFFAVRPEGSVSTLKIQRTERGDSAVYLCASSLRTSSGGHNEQFFGPGTRLTVL.